This T cell receptor beta chain was observed in a study of cytomegalovirus exposure and HLA in healthy donors. General observations from the study: In a later analysis, at a false discovery rate of 0.05, 17,000 or so TCR beta sequences were associated with HLA alleles. The majority of TCR sequences were rare, yet some public TCRs appeared in many donors.

In the case of this clone: Its antigen is unknown.

Looked up from germline, CDR1 is LNHDA and CDR2 is SQIVND (reference sequence). The CDR3 spans 15 residues. V dropped 5 bases and J dropped 0 bases, with 11 bases sitting between them. The PCR had 60 Vbeta and 13 Jbeta primers. Repertoires were generated with immunoSEQ multiplex PCR, while TCRdb's copy carries only in-frame clones and drops some. This repertoire includes just under 65,000 clones. Sequencing input: PBMCs. The clonotype comes from a boy between 10 and 17 years old in good health and CMV-seronegative. This rearrangement joins TRBV19 to TRBJ2-1; D is unresolved. CDR3 sequence: CASSARESSYNEQFF. As DNA, the CDR3 is TGTGCCAGTAGTGCCCGTGAGAGCTCCTACAATGAGCAGTTCTTC.